This T cell receptor (beta chain) came from a study of T cells in Graves' hyperthyroidism and ophthalmopathy. Study findings and constraints: Separating ophthalmopathy from stable hyperthyroidism was achieved by a 13 V-J model.

This clonotype was observed many times. Its antigen is unidentified. Researchers barred patients who had uncontrolled infection, other autoimmune disease, pregnancy or lactation. Clinical symptoms, serum thyroxine and TRAb, thyroid ultrasound and orbital computed tomography together formed the diagnostic basis. The PBMCs had their origin in about 9.7 ml of fresh peripheral blood. Trimming cost V 5 bases and J 8 bases, with 13 bases left between them. Germline V gene sequence: CDR1 MRHNA, CDR2 SNTAGT. CDR3 length equals 13 residues. RNA transcripts yielded amplified TCR beta CDR3 regions. The study used the HTBI primer set for a first-round RT-PCR of the TCR CDR3. TCRdb re-analysed the multiplex PCR reads in MiXCR, keeping a single row per CDR3 protein. The data contain 640,000 or so distinct CDR3 sequences, approximately 14% of them seen just once; the ten biggest clones take up roughly 4.5%.

This rearrangement joins TRBV6-4 to TRBJ2-1; D gene ambiguous. The sequence came from a woman aged 35 to 49 with Graves' ophthalmopathy. The material sequenced was blood. The CDR3 nucleotides read TGTGCCAGCAGTCTACGTAGCTGGGATGAGCAGTTCTTC. It translates to CASSLRSWDEQFF.